Listed below are T cell receptor beta chains from one sample, sequenced in a study of CD8+ T cells in alopecia areata. The assay was immunoSEQ multiplex PCR, and TCRdb's table has in-frame clones only and misses some. Of approximately 180,000 clones in the sample, roughly three fifths were seen once. The sequenced sample was CD4+ T cells sorted from blood, obtained at roughly week 49, from a patient treated with tofacitinib. Every receptor here comes from a human donor with alopecia areata. CDR3s include the opening cysteine and the closing phenylalanine or tryptophan. D genes are given only for firm matches. Clone size is not always given. Where it is, it says once, few, many or a class for expanded clones.

cdr3_length j_call clone_size d_call v_call cdr3_nt cdr3_aa
15 TRBJ2-2 few NA TRBV10-3 TGTGCCATCAGTGGCCAGGGGAGTCCGGTCAGGGAGCTGTTTTTT CAISGQGSPVRELFF
15 TRBJ2-1 NA TRBD1 TRBV11-1 TGTGCCAGCAGCCGGGACAGGCAGTCCTACAATGAGCAGTTCTTC CASSRDRQSYNEQFF
13 TRBJ1-5 NA NA TRBV10-2 TGCGCCAGCAGCCCTTGGAACAATCAGCCCCAGCATTTT CASSPWNNQPQHF
14 TRBJ2-3 NA NA TRBV29-1 TGCAGCGTTGAGCAGGGGACCAGCACAGATACGCAGTATTTT CSVEQGTSTDTQYF
13 TRBJ1-1 few NA TRBV9 TGTGCCAGCAGCGTAGGGATGAACACTGAAGCTTTCTTT CASSVGMNTEAFF
13 TRBJ2-7 NA NA TRBV30 TGTGCCGCCGACCGGGCCCAGTACTACGAGCAGTACTTC CAADRAQYYEQYF
17 TRBJ1-4 few NA TRBV2 TGTGCCAGCAGCCGGGGACCCCCCGACGCAACTAATGAAAAACTGTTTTTT CASSRGPPDATNEKLFF
15 TRBJ1-6 NA NA TRBV5-1 TGCGCCAGCAGCTTCGAATCCTATACGAATTCACCCCTCCACTTT CASSFESYTNSPLHF
13 TRBJ1-5 NA TRBD1 TRBV29-1 TGCAGCGTTCGACAGGGGGACAATCAGCCCCAGCATTTT CSVRQGDNQPQHF
15 TRBJ2-7 once TRBD1 TRBV4-3 TGCGCCAGCAGCCAAGAACAGGGGAACGCCTACGAGCAGTACTTC CASSQEQGNAYEQYF
11 TRBJ1-2 few NA TRBV10-3 TGTGCCATCAGTGACCTCGGGGGCTACACCTTC CAISDLGGYTF
17 TRBJ1-6 NA TRBD1 TRBV4-3 TGCGCCAGCAGCCCTAGTCCCGGGACAGGGAGGGATTCACCCCTCCACTTT CASSPSPGTGRDSPLHF
13 TRBJ1-1 NA NA TRBV29-1 TGCAGCGTTGGGTGGGCTAGAGACACTGAAGCTTTCTTT CSVGWARDTEAFF
15 TRBJ2-7 NA NA TRBV11-3 TGTGCCAGCAGCTTAGAGGCGGACAGCTCCTACGAGCAGTACTTC CASSLEADSSYEQYF
11 TRBJ2-3 few NA TRBV29-1 TGCAGCGTTGAAAGGGCTGATACGCAGTATTTT CSVERADTQYF
16 TRBJ2-4 NA TRBD2 TRBV7-2 TGTGCCAGCAGCCCCCTAAGACTAGCGGGGGCCGGCATTCAGTACTTC CASSPLRLAGAGIQYF
14 TRBJ1-2 NA NA TRBV6-5 TGTGCCAGCAGGGGAGAGAGTTATAACTATGGCTACACCTTC CASRGESYNYGYTF
14 TRBJ1-6 NA NA TRBV27 TGTGCCAGCAGTTGGGGTCAGCTTAATTCACCCCTCCACTTT CASSWGQLNSPLHF
16 TRBJ2-7 NA TRBD2 TRBV7-2 TGTGCCAGCAGCTTAGCGGGCGGGGGTACCGGATACGAGCAGTACTTC CASSLAGGGTGYEQYF
12 TRBJ2-2 few NA TRBV27 TGTGCCAGCAGTTTTTACACCGGGGAGCTGTTTTTT CASSFYTGELFF
15 TRBJ1-2 NA NA TRBV29-1 TGCAGCGTTGCTAAGAGACAGGCTAATTCGGAAGGCTACACCTTC CSVAKRQANSEGYTF
15 TRBJ1-6 NA NA TRBV10-3 TGTGCCATCTCGGCCGTACAGGAGCATAATTCACCCCTCCACTTT CAISAVQEHNSPLHF